Below, 12 T cell receptor beta chains from the same sample are listed, as sequenced in a study of CD8+ T cells in alopecia areata. Extraction of RNA preceded its reverse transcription into cDNA, which served as the sequencing template. Clones were read by immunoSEQ multiplex PCR, and TCRdb kept only the in-frame ones, dropping some. Of under 95,000 clones listed, around 71% are singletons. Treatment defined: oral pan-JAK inhibitor, 5-10 mg twice daily. The input for sequencing was CD8+ T cells sorted from blood, taken between weeks 44 and 45, from a patient treated with tofacitinib. All receptors come from a human donor with alopecia areata.

The rearrangement links TRBV30 to TRBJ2-7; D not certain. Per germline, CDR1 GTSNPN and CDR2 SVGIG (reference sequence). Trimming cost V 2 bases and J 3 bases, with 8 bases left between them. CDR3 length equals 12 residues. CDR3 DNA sequence: TGTGCCTGGAGTCATAGGCACTACGAGCAGTACTTC. Its protein is CAWSHRHYEQYF. Drawing the rest from reference TRBV30 and TRBJ2-7, the complete variable domain is SQTIHQWPATLVQPVGSPLSLECTVEGTSNPNLYWYRQAAGRGLQLLFYSVGIGQISSEVPQNLSASRPQDRQFILSSKKLLLSDSGFYLCAWSHRHYEQYFGPGTRLTVT.

The chain recombines TRBV10-3 with TRBJ2-7; D is unclear. CDR1 and CDR2 (germline): ENHRY, SYGVKD. This CDR3 has 15 residues. V lost 6 bases and J lost 0, with 15 bases in between. The CDR3 nucleotides read TGTGCCATCAGGAGAGATACAACGACCTCCTACGAGCAGTACTTC. Translating gives CAIRRDTTTSYEQYF.

The chain recombines TRBV9 with TRBJ2-7, with D maybe TRBD2 (6 bases). Trimming left V 2 bases short and J 4 bases short, with 19 bases between. This CDR3 has 16 amino acids. Germline CDR1 reads SGDLS; CDR2 reads YYNGEE. CDR3 sequence (DNA): TGTGCCAGCAGCGTGAGCACTGGGGGGTCAGCTTACGAGCAGTACTTC. Its protein is CASSVSTGGSAYEQYF.

The chain has TRBV7-2 and TRBJ1-2; D not certain. V was clipped by 1 base and J by 1 base, with 10 bases between them. In germline, CDR1 is SGHTA, CDR2 FQGNSA. CDR3 length equals 15 residues. CDR3 sequence: CASSLDPGINYGYTF. DNA for the CDR3: TGTGCCAGCAGCTTAGACCCCGGGATTAACTATGGCTACACCTTC.

This clone has just a few counts. V gene TRBV10-3 combines with J gene TRBJ2-7; the D call may be TRBD1 or TRBD2 (6 bases each). Trimming removed 3 bases at V and 2 bases at J, with 11 bases between. From germline, CDR1 is ENHRY and CDR2 SYGVKD. The CDR3 has 14 amino acids. The CDR3 protein is CAISDTGAAYEQYF. The CDR3 DNA is TGTGCCATCAGTGACACGGGGGCCGCCTACGAGCAGTACTTC.

The chain combines TRBV7-2 with TRBJ1-5; TRBD1 is a possible D gene (5 bases). V lost 1 base and J 3 bases, leaving 7 bases between the germline ends. The CDR3 sequence is 14 residues long. Germline CDR1 reads SGHTA; CDR2 reads FQGNSA. The CDR3 bases are TGTGCCAGCAGCTTAGAGGGGTCCAATCAGCCCCAGCATTTT. Translating gives CASSLEGSNQPQHF.

The chain couples TRBV9 to TRBJ2-1; 11 bases agree with TRBD2. Germline V gives CDR1 SGDLS, CDR2 YYNGEE. V gave up 3 bases and J gave up 5 bases; unmatched junction bases: 4. The CDR3 runs 15 residues. For the CDR3, the DNA is TGTGCCAGCAGCGATAGCGGGGGGGCCCACAATGAGCAGTTCTTC. Amino acids: CASSDSGGAHNEQFF.

This chain joins TRBV27 and TRBJ2-1; no firm D call. This CDR3 region has 13 residues. The germline gives CDR1 MNHEY, CDR2 SMNVEV (reference sequence). Between the trimmed V and J ends, which lost 8 bases and 5 bases, there was a span of 13 bases. The CDR3 spells CASHKADHNEQFF. In DNA, the CDR3 is TGTGCCAGCCACAAAGCTGATCACAATGAGCAGTTCTTC.

The chain carries TRBV30 and TRBJ2-1, with a weak D call TRBD1 (6 bases). The germline V gene has CDR1 GTSNPN and CDR2 SVGIG (reference sequence). The CDR3 has 11 residues. V was pared by 5 bases and J by 7 bases, with 9 bases between. In nucleotides, the CDR3 is TGTGCCTGGGGACAGTATAATGAGCAGTTCTTC. It translates to CAWGQYNEQFF.

This chain joins TRBV9 and TRBJ1-2; D is ambiguous. From germline, CDR1 is SGDLS and CDR2 YYNGEE. V was pared by 4 bases and J by 2 bases, with 15 bases between. There are 15 residues in the CDR3. The CDR3 here is CASSIRSGSNYGYTF. The CDR3 DNA sequence: TGTGCCAGCAGCATCCGAAGCGGGTCGAACTATGGCTACACCTTC. The full variable domain, its missing parts supplied by reference TRBV9 and TRBJ1-2, is DSGVTQTPKHLITATGQRVTLRCSPRSGDLSVYWYQQSLDQGLQFLIQYYNGEERAKGNILERFSAQQFPDLHSELNLSSLELGDSALYFCASSIRSGSNYGYTFGSGTRLTVV.

The V and J genes are TRBV6-5 and TRBJ1-5; maybe TRBD1 (5 bases). The V and J ends lost 6 bases and 5 bases respectively, with 14 bases between them. CDR1 is MNHEY, CDR2 SVGAGI, per germline. The CDR3 is 14 residues long. This CDR3 reads CASRKRGGDQPQHF. The CDR3 DNA reads as TGTGCCAGCAGGAAACGGGGGGGGGATCAGCCCCAGCATTTT.

The J gene is TRBJ2-3, the V gene TRBV7-9; the D is unclear. Trimming pared 2 bases from V and 6 bases from J, leaving 3 bases between. Germline assignment: CDR1 SEHNR and CDR2 FQNEAQ (reference sequence). The CDR3 has 11 amino acids. In DNA, the CDR3 is TGTGCCAGCAGCTTATCCGATACGCAGTATTTT. Encoded protein: CASSLSDTQYF.